The 9 T cell receptor beta chains reported below all come from one sample, sequenced in a study of CD8+CD57+ T cells in acquired aplastic anemia. Investigators profiled TCR beta VDJ and CDR3 from genomic DNA template. TCRdb processed the reads anew with MiXCR; each CDR3 protein has one entry. This table has approximately 380,000 distinct CDR3 sequences, around 72% appearing once. The sequenced sample was sorted CD4+, CD8+, or CD8+CD57+ T cells (not recorded which) from PBMCs. The source is a human donor in good health, serving as a control.

Turning to this clonotype: At one boundary the junction diverges from the germline segment, which might be a read error. J is TRBJ2-1 and V is TRBV11-1; TRBD2 might be the D (5 bases). Germline V lookup: CDR1 SGHAT, CDR2 FQDESV (reference sequence). CDR3 length: 13 amino acids. DNA for the CDR3: TGTGCCAACAGCAGAGGGTGCGCCAATGAGCAGTTCTTC. Its translation is CANSRGCANEQFF. Full variable domain (outside the CDR3, taken from reference TRBV11-1 and TRBJ2-1): EAEVAQSPRYKITEKSQAVAFWCDPISGHATLYWYRQILGQGPELLVQFQDESVVDDSQLPKDRFSAERLKGVDSTLKIQPAELGDSAMYLCANSRGCANEQFFGPGTRLTVL.

Notes on this clonotype: An end of the junction does not agree with germline; a read error may underlie this. This chain uses TRBV7-8 with TRBJ1-2; D may be TRBD1 (5 bases). The CDR3 is 14 residues long. The V gene's germline CDR1 is SGHVS and CDR2 FQNEAQ. This chain's CDR3 is CASSSRGLAGGIAF. The DNA for the CDR3 is TGTGCCAGCAGCTCAAGAGGTCTAGCGGGGGGTATTGCGTTC.

The chain employs TRBV29-1 and TRBJ2-1; TRBD1 agrees at 8 bases. Trimming removed 5 bases from V and 15 bases from J; junction bases left unmatched: 15. The CDR3 contains 13 residues. Germline CDR1 is SQVTM and CDR2 is ANQGSEA. The CDR3 loop reads CSVLTGGNNEAFF. CDR3 bases: TGCAGCGTTTTAACAGGGGGGAACAATGAGGCGTTCTTC.

Details on this clonotype: The CDR3 end shows no conserved phenylalanine or tryptophan, and so a read error is likely. This chain links TRBV2 with TRBJ2-2, with D perhaps TRBD2 (6 bases). This CDR3 comprises 13 residues. Germline CDR1 SNHLY, CDR2 FYNNEI. With 6 bases removed from V and 1 base from J, the gap between germline ends came to 6 bases. The CDR3 DNA is TGTGCCAGCAGCGGGGGGAACACCGGGGAGCTGTTTTCT. Amino acids: CASSGGNTGELFS.

Points on this clonotype: Because the CDR3's place on the DNA is in doubt, the DNA is left out and the CDR3 is given as listed by TCRdb. The chain has TRBV7-8 and TRBJ1-2. Per the germline V gene, CDR1 is SGHVS and CDR2 is FQNEAQ. Termini included, the CDR3 measures 15 amino acids. CDR3 amino acids: CASSLVQETQYFGTF.

Remarks on this clonotype: Likely a read error: the CDR3 ends without its conserved phenylalanine or tryptophan. Because the CDR3's place on the DNA is in doubt, the DNA is left out and the CDR3 is given as listed by TCRdb. The V call is TRBV9, the J call TRBJ1-2. The CDR3 region is 12 residues in length, termini included. Germline CDR1 and CDR2: SGDLS and YYNGEE. CDR3 loop: CASSVLGYGYTS.

The chain couples TRBV11-1 to TRBJ2-7; the match to TRBD1 covers 12 bases. Germline CDR1 SGHAT, CDR2 FQDESV (reference sequence). J gave up 2 bases and V 3 bases, and 2 bases lay outside the gene matches. The CDR3 sequence is 15 residues long. CDR3 in amino acids: CASSLGQGAPYEQYF. CDR3 in DNA: TGTGCCAGCAGCTTGGGACAGGGGGCTCCCTACGAGCAGTACTTC.

At least ten counts were recorded for this clonotype. V and J are TRBV6-2 or TRBV6-3 and TRBJ2-3; weak D call: TRBD1 (5 bases). V lost 5 bases to trimming and J lost 5 bases, with 8 bases between them. The CDR3 runs 12 residues. From germline, CDR1 is MNHEY and CDR2 SVGEGT. The DNA for the CDR3 is TGTGCCAGCAGTCCCAGGGAAGATACGCAGTATTTT. Translating gives CASSPREDTQYF.

The chain joins TRBV15 to TRBJ2-2; D is uncertain. Trimming stripped 10 bases from V and 4 bases from J, with 19 bases between. CDR3 length: 15 amino acids. The germline V gene has CDR1 LNHNV and CDR2 YYDKDF (reference sequence). In nucleotides, the CDR3 is TGTGCCAGCAGTCGGCAGGCTCGTACCACCGGGGAGCTGTTTTTT. This encodes CASSRQARTTGELFF.